The 26 T cell receptor beta chains reported below all come from one sample, sequenced in a study of blood T cell repertoires in COVID-19. Here immunoSEQ multiplex PCR was the method, and the copy in TCRdb shows in-frame clones only, minus some. The top ten clones hold roughly 1.9% of a sample with about 120,000 clones, approximately 90% of them seen once. The sequenced sample was peripheral blood. These receptors all come from a human donor with active COVID-19. The donor label of this sample is uncertain.

The chain carries TRBV11-2 and TRBJ2-7, with D possibly TRBD2 on 5 matching bases. Trimming pared 1 base from V and 3 bases from J, leaving 13 bases between. There are 15 residues in the CDR3. Germline V gene sequence: CDR1 SGHAT, CDR2 FQNNGV. The CDR3 reads CASSLVASSYYEQYF. The CDR3 bases are TGTGCCAGCAGCTTAGTCGCTAGCAGTTACTACGAGCAGTACTTC.

V gene TRBV27 combines with J gene TRBJ1-2; 8 nucleotides align to TRBD1. V shed 4 bases, J shed 0 bases, and the junction held 10 bases outside the gene matches. This CDR3 has 17 amino acids. Germline CDR1 is MNHEY and CDR2 is SMNVEV (reference sequence). CDR3 nucleotide sequence: TGTGCCAGCAGTTATAATACCGGACAGGGAGCTAACTATGGCTACACCTTC. It yields the protein CASSYNTGQGANYGYTF.

This chain's CDR3 is CASSLVGGTGKDYGYTF. CDR3 DNA sequence: TGTGCCAGCAGCCTAGTAGGCGGGACAGGGAAGGACTATGGCTACACCTTC. The V call is TRBV28, the J call TRBJ1-2; 9 bases are a match to TRBD1. J was trimmed by 3 bases and V by 6 bases; bases with no gene match: 14. This CDR3 comprises 17 residues. CDR1 and CDR2 (germline): MDHEN, SYDVKM.

This chain uses TRBV4-2 with TRBJ1-4; 7 bases fit TRBD1. CDR1 is LGHNA and CDR2 is YNFKEQ in the germline V gene. The CDR3 loop spans 15 amino acids. V lost 2 bases, J lost 5 bases, and 5 bases stayed unmatched. This CDR3 is CASSQTQGENEKLFF. For the CDR3, the DNA is TGTGCCAGCAGCCAAACCCAGGGGGAGAATGAAAAACTGTTTTTT.

This chain joins TRBV3-1 (or the pseudogene TRBV3-2) and TRBJ2-3; 7 nucleotides match TRBD1. Germline trimming cut 3 bases from V and 2 bases from J; bases unmatched to any gene: 11. CDR1 LGHDT and CDR2 YNNKEL come from the germline V gene (reference sequence). This CDR3 region has 17 residues. The DNA for the CDR3 is TGTGCCAGCAGCCACCAACGAGGGGGCCTCGCCACAGATACGCAGTATTTT. It specifies CASSHQRGGLATDTQYF.

The gene calls are TRBV6-5 and TRBJ1-3; D not resolved. The CDR3 is 13 amino acids. The germline CDR1 and CDR2 sequences are MNHEY and SVGAGI. V was cut by 8 bases and J by 4 bases, with 12 bases left in between. CDR3 loop: CASGRAQGNTIYF. CDR3 DNA: TGTGCCAGCGGGAGGGCCCAGGGAAACACCATATATTTT.

The rearrangement links TRBV6-5 to TRBJ2-5; 8 nucleotides line up with TRBD2. Unmatched junction bases numbered 5, after V lost 4 bases and J lost 1 base. The CDR3 sequence is 15 residues long. Per the germline V gene, CDR1 is MNHEY and CDR2 is SVGAGI. The CDR3 DNA is TGTGCCAGCAGTTTCGGGCGGGGGGTCCAAGAGACCCAGTACTTC. Amino acid sequence: CASSFGRGVQETQYF.

The CDR3 nucleotides read TGTGCCAGATCAAACCAGGGAGGTAGCCGCCCCGGGGAGCTGTTTTTT. Encoded protein: CARSNQGGSRPGELFF. The rearrangement links TRBV2 to TRBJ2-2, with D possibly matching TRBD2 (6 bases). CDR1 is SNHLY and CDR2 is FYNNEI in the germline V gene. V was cut by 9 bases and J by 6 bases, with 23 bases left in between. The CDR3 has 16 amino acids.

The CDR3 sequence is CASSLYSPLAGGRTGELFF. CDR3 nucleotides: TGTGCCAGCAGTTTATATTCCCCCCTAGCGGGGGGGCGGACCGGGGAGCTGTTTTTT. V is TRBV27 and J is TRBJ2-2; 12 bases fit TRBD2. Germline V gene data show CDR1 as MNHEY and CDR2 as SMNVEV (reference sequence). The CDR3 extends over 19 amino acids. Trimming at V came to 1 base and at J to 5 bases, leaving 11 bases not matched to a gene.

This chain joins TRBV7-2 and TRBJ1-4; 10 nucleotides match TRBD1. Trimming removed 5 bases from V and 7 bases from J; junction bases left unmatched: 4. Germline CDR1 SGHTA, CDR2 FQGNSA. The CDR3 is 14 residues long. CDR3 nucleotides: TGTGCCAGCAGCCGGGACAGGGGAGGTGAAAAACTGTTTTTT. It is translated as CASSRDRGGEKLFF.

The chain combines TRBV7-6 with TRBJ2-7, with 8 bases matching TRBD2. Per germline, CDR1 SGHVS and CDR2 FNYEAQ. The CDR3 sequence is 15 residues long. J was trimmed by 2 bases and V by 5 bases; bases with no gene match: 8. The CDR3 coding sequence is TGTGCCAGCAGCGCCCTTGACGGGGGGGCCTACGAGCAGTACTTC. Its protein is CASSALDGGAYEQYF.

The V gene is TRBV27, the J gene TRBJ2-1, with unresolved D. The CDR3 runs to 14 residues. From germline, CDR1 is MNHEY and CDR2 SMNVEV (reference sequence). Trimming took off 6 bases at V and 7 bases at J, with 16 bases between the two ends. The CDR3 DNA reads TGTGCCAGCAGCCTCACTGAGGCAAGGAATGAGCAGTTCTTC. It yields the protein CASSLTEARNEQFF.

The chain links TRBV10-3 to TRBJ2-5, with TRBD2 identical over 11 bases. Germline trimming cut 4 bases from V and 8 bases from J; bases unmatched to any gene: 9. There are 15 residues in the CDR3. Germline V gives CDR1 ENHRY, CDR2 SYGVKD. CDR3 DNA: TGTGCCATCAGTGCAGAACTAGCGGGGGTGGGCACCCAGTACTTC. Translating gives CAISAELAGVGTQYF.

This chain uses TRBV25-1 with TRBJ2-5; D is uncertain. The V gene's germline CDR1 is MGHDK and CDR2 SYGVNS. V lost 7 bases and J 1 base, leaving 10 bases between the germline ends. The CDR3 spans 13 residues. The CDR3 sequence: CASNSGFQETQYF. Written as DNA, the CDR3 is TGTGCCAGCAACAGTGGATTCCAAGAGACCCAGTACTTC.

The chain couples TRBV11-1 to TRBJ1-1; possibly TRBD1 for D (6 bases). The CDR3 extends over 15 amino acids. Germline V lookup: CDR1 SGHAT, CDR2 FQDESV (reference sequence). The V and J ends lost 5 bases and 6 bases respectively, with 19 bases between them. The CDR3 protein is CASSAAIFRGAEAFF. As DNA, the CDR3 is TGTGCCAGCAGCGCCGCGATCTTCAGGGGTGCTGAAGCTTTCTTT.

This chain joins TRBV4-3 and TRBJ1-5; no clear D. CDR3 size: 15 residues. CDR1 LGHNA and CDR2 YSLEER come from the germline V gene. The germline V and J ends were trimmed by 0 bases and 3 bases, with 9 bases remaining between them. The CDR3 sequence is CASSQDAGINQPQHF. The CDR3 DNA reads TGCGCCAGCAGCCAAGATGCAGGTATCAATCAGCCCCAGCATTTT.

The chain carries TRBV4-1 and TRBJ2-5; TRBD2 aligns across 8 bases. In germline, CDR1 is MGHRA, CDR2 YSYEKL. V was pared by 2 bases and J by 5 bases, with 10 bases of the junction left unmatched. The CDR3 consists of 16 residues. The CDR3, as DNA: TGCGCCAGCAGCCAAAAAGCGGGGGCCGGGGAGGAGACCCAGTACTTC. The encoded protein is CASSQKAGAGEETQYF.

The chain links TRBV11-3 to TRBJ1-3; 7 bases map to TRBD1. This CDR3 comprises 16 residues. CDR1 is SGHNT and CDR2 is YENEEA in the germline V gene. V gave up 2 bases and J gave up 3 bases; unmatched junction bases: 7. CDR3 coding DNA: TGTGCCAGCAGCTTACGCCCTGACAGGGTTGGAAACACCATATATTTT. It specifies CASSLRPDRVGNTIYF.

The chain carries TRBV7-3 and TRBJ2-3; the match to TRBD2 covers 12 bases. J lost 2 bases, V lost 5 bases, and 8 bases had no gene match. Germline CDR1 reads SGHTA; CDR2 reads FQGTGA. The length of the CDR3 is 17 residues. CDR3 in DNA: TGTGCCAGCAGCCCCCTGACTAGCGGGGGCCCCACAGATACGCAGTATTTT. This codes for CASSPLTSGGPTDTQYF.

The sample holds one count of this clone. The chain links TRBV7-6 to TRBJ2-3, with D possibly being TRBD2 (6 bases). The CDR3 has 16 residues. Per germline, CDR1 SGHVS and CDR2 FNYEAQ. V lost 3 bases to trimming and J lost 2 bases, with 15 bases between them. The CDR3 bases are TGTGCCAGCAGCTTGTTTAGCGGTGAGGACACAGATACGCAGTATTTT. Translating it yields CASSLFSGEDTDTQYF. The full variable domain, in which reference TRBV7-6 and TRBJ2-3 provide the parts outside the CDR3, is GAGVSQSPRYKVTKRGQDVALRCDPISGHVSLYWYRQALGQGPEFLTYFNYEAQQDKSGLPNDRFSAERPEGSISTLTIQRTEQRDSAMYRCASSLFSGEDTDTQYFGPGTRLTVL.

This chain uses TRBV13 with TRBJ2-7; 13 positions match TRBD2. Trimming removed 5 bases from V and 2 bases from J; junction bases left unmatched: 3. This CDR3 has 15 residues. The germline gives CDR1 PRHDT, CDR2 FYEKMQ (reference sequence). This CDR3 is CASSVTSGGAYEQYF. The CDR3 DNA is TGTGCCAGCAGCGTCACTAGCGGGGGGGCCTACGAGCAGTACTTC.

This chain uses TRBV4-1 with TRBJ2-1; TRBD2 matches at 13 bases. The V gene's germline CDR1 is MGHRA and CDR2 YSYEKL. This CDR3 region has 18 residues. V shed 2 bases and J 7 bases; nucleotides not matched to a gene: 11. In nucleotides, the CDR3 is TGCGCCAGCAGCCAACCAGGCAGAGAACTAGCGGGGGGGAATGAGCAGTTCTTC. Translating it yields CASSQPGRELAGGNEQFF.

The rearrangement links TRBV6-1 to TRBJ1-2; TRBD1 matches 8 bases. CDR3 size: 16 residues. V dropped 2 bases and J dropped 4; count of bases not matched to a gene: 9. Germline V CDR1 and CDR2: MNHNS, SASEGT. The DNA for the CDR3 is TGTGCCAGCAGTGAAACCTCCTGGACAGGGACCTATGGCTACACCTTC. Amino acids: CASSETSWTGTYGYTF.

The chain has TRBV5-1 and TRBJ2-3; TRBD1 is a possible D gene (6 bases). V was trimmed by 4 bases and J by 6 bases, leaving 21 bases between them. Germline V lookup: CDR1 SGHRS, CDR2 YFSETQ. CDR3 length: 16 amino acids. CDR3 residues: CASSPRTAVPSDTQYF. CDR3 nucleotides: TGCGCCAGCAGCCCCAGGACAGCGGTCCCATCGGATACGCAGTATTTT.

This clone has a single count. The chain uses TRBV7-2 and TRBJ2-7, with TRBD2 as a possible D gene (6 bases). From germline, CDR1 is SGHTA and CDR2 FQGNSA. The CDR3 has 16 amino acids. Between the trimmed V and J ends, which lost 3 bases and 6 bases, there was a span of 21 bases. CDR3 bases: TGTGCCAGCAGCTTGGCGCGGGGCCTTGGGGCCTCCGAGCAGTACTTC. Its protein is CASSLARGLGASEQYF.

V and J are TRBV20-1 and TRBJ2-1; 8 bases fit TRBD2. This CDR3 has 17 amino acids. Losses at the gene ends were 3 bases for V and 4 bases for J; bases not matched to a gene: 14. The V gene's germline CDR1 is DFQATT and CDR2 SNEGSKA (reference sequence). The CDR3 sequence is CSASGAGAPRGYNEQFF. CDR3 sequence (DNA): TGCAGTGCTAGTGGAGCGGGGGCCCCACGAGGATACAATGAGCAGTTCTTC.